This TCR beta chain was found in a study of CD8+ T cells in alopecia areata. Investigators isolated RNA and reverse transcribed it into cDNA to act as the sequencing template. The protocol was immunoSEQ multiplex PCR, while the TCRdb copy is restricted to in-frame clones and leaves out a portion. Found here are approximately 89,000 clones, 35% to 50% of them singletons; the top ten hold under 0.9%. V dropped 2 bases and J dropped 1 base, with 15 bases sitting between them. The CDR3 is 17 residues long. Germline CDR1 is GTSNPN and CDR2 is SVGIG (reference sequence). This clonotype was obtained from a human donor with alopecia areata. The gene calls are TRBV30 and TRBJ2-6; D might be TRBD1 (6 bases). Sequencing was carried out using CD4+ T cells sorted from blood. Written as DNA, the CDR3 is TGTGCCTGGAGTAAAGACAGGTTGTCATCTGGGGCCAACGTCCTGACTTTC. Translating gives CAWSKDRLSSGANVLTF. Filled out from reference TRBV30 and TRBJ2-6, the complete variable domain reads SQTIHQWPATLVQPVGSPLSLECTVEGTSNPNLYWYRQAAGRGLQLLFYSVGIGQISSEVPQNLSASRPQDRQFILSSKKLLLSDSGFYLCAWSKDRLSSGANVLTFGAGSRLTVL.